The rows below give T cell receptor beta chains drawn from one sample of a study of T cell responses to AZD1222 COVID-19 vaccine. Measured with immunoSEQ multiplex PCR; TCRdb has only the in-frame clones, and not every one. Here the sample spans some 88,000 clones, about nine tenths being singletons. The sequencing used peripheral blood, collected 28 days after the second AZD1222 dose. The receptors here all came from an adult who received the AZD1222 COVID-19 vaccine. Both conserved end residues are part of each CDR3.

>TRBV28
CASYSVGAYEQYF
>TRBV7-3
CASSLDGPNYGYTF
>TRBV29-1
CSVGTGTGRFYGYTF
>TRBV28
CASTRGDQPQHF
>TRBV6-6
CASSYLLAGSKQYF
>TRBV5-1
CASSLRPGGQGDTQYF
>TRBV27
CASGETEAMGYTF
>TRBV28
CASSPREGGNQPQHF
>TRBV19
CASSAGLRTNQPQHF
>TRBV28
CASSLPGDEQFF
>TRBV7-2
CASSLAPTSTDTQYF
>TRBV5-1
CASRLQGYNSPLHF
>TRBV10-1
CASTPGGGTGSMSNQPQHF
>TRBV19
CASSISRNQPQHF
>TRBV3-1/TRBV3-2
CASSVGGGASGYTF
>TRBV11-2
CASSSSKTGTSYEQYF
>TRBV10-1
CASCPGGDQPRHF